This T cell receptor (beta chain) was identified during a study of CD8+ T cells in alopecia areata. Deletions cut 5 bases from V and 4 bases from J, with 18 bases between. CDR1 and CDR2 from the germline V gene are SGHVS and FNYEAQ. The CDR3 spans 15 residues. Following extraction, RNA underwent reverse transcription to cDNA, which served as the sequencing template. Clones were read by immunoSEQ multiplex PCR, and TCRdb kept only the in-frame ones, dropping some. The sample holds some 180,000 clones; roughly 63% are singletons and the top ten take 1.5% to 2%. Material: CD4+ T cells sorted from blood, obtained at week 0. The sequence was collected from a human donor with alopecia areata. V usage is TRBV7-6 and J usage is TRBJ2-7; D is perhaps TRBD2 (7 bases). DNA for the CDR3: TGTGCCAGCAGCCTCCTCGGGGGGACACAGTACGAGCAGTACTTC. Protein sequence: CASSLLGGTQYEQYF.